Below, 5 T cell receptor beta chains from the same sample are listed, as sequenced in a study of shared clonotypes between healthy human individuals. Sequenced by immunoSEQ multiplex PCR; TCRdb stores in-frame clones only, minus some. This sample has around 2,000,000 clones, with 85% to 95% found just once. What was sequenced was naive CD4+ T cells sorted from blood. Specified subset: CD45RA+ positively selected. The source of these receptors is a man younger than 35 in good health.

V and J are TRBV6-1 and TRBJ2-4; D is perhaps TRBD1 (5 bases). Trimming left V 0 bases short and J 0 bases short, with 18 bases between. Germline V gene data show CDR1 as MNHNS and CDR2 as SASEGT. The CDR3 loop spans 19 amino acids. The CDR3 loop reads CASSEAISTADIAKNIQYF. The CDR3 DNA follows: TGTGCCAGCAGTGAAGCGATTTCGACAGCAGATATAGCCAAAAACATTCAGTACTTC.

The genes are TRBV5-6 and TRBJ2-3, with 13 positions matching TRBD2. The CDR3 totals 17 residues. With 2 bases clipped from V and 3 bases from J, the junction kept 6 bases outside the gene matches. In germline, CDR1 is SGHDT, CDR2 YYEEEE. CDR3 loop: CASSFRTSGSWTDTQYF. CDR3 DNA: TGTGCCAGCAGCTTCCGGACTAGCGGGAGTTGGACAGATACGCAGTATTTT.

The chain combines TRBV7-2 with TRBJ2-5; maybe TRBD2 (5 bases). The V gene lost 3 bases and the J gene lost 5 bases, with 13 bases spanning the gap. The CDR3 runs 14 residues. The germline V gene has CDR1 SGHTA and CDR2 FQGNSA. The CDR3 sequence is CASSFRTVPETQYF. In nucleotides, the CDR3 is TGTGCCAGCAGCTTCCGGACTGTACCTGAGACCCAGTACTTC.

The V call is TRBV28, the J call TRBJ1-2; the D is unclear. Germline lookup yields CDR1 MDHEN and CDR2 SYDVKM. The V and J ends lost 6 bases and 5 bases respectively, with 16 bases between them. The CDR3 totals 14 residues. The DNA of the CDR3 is TGTGCCAGCAGCGTAGGGCAAATGGGGTATGGCTACACCTTC. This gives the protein CASSVGQMGYGYTF.

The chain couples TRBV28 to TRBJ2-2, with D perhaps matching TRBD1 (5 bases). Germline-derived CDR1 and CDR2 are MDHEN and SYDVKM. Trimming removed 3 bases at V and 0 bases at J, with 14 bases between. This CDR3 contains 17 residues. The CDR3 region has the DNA TGTGCCAGCAGTTTTGACAGACCCAGATCGAACACCGGGGAGCTGTTTTTT. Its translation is CASSFDRPRSNTGELFF. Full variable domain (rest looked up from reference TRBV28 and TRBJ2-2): DVKVTQSSRYLVKRTGEKVFLECVQDMDHENMFWYRQDPGLGLRLIYFSYDVKMKEKGDIPEGYSVSREKKERFSLILESASTNQTSMYLCASSFDRPRSNTGELFFGEGSRLTVL.